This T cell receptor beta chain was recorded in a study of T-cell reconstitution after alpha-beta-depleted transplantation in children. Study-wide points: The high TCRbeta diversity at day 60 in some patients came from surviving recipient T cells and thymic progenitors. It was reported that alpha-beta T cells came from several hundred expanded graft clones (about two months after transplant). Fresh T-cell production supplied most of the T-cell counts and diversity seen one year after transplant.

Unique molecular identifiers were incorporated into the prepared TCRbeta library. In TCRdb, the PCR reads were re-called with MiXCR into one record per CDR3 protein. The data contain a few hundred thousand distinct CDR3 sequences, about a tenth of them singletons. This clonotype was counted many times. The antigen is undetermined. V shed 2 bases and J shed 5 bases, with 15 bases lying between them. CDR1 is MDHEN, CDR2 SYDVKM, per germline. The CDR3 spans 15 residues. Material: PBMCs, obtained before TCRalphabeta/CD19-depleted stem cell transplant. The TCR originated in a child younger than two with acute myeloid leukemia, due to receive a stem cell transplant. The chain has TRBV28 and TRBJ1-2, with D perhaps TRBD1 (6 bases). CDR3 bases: TGTGCCAGCAGTTTAAGGGGGGGCCAGTTTTATGGCTACACCTTC. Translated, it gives CASSLRGGQFYGYTF.